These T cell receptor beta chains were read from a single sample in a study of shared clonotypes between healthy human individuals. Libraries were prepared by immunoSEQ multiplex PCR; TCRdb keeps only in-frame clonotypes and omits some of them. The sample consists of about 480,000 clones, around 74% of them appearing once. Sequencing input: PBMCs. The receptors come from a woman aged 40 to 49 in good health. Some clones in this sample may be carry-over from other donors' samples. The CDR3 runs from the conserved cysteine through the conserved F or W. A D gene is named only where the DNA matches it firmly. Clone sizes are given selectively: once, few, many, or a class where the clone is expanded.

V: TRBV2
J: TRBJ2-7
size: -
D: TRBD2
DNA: TGTGCCAGCAGGGTAGCGGGCCTCTACGAGCAGTACTTC
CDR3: CASRVAGLYEQYF

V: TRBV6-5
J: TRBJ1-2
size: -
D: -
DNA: TGTGCCAGCAGTCGCGCCGGCTATGGCTACACCTTC
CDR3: CASSRAGYGYTF

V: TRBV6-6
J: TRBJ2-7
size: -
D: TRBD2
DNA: TGTGCCAGCAGCGATCGACTAGCGGGCTCCTACGAGCAGTACTTC
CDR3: CASSDRLAGSYEQYF

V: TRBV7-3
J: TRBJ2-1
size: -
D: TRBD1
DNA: TGTGCCAGCAGCCCAGGCAGGGACAGTTACAATGAGCAGTTCTTC
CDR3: CASSPGRDSYNEQFF

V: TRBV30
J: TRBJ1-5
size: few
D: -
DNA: TGTGCCTGGAGTAGTCTTAGCAATCAGCCCCAGCATTTT
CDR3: CAWSSLSNQPQHF

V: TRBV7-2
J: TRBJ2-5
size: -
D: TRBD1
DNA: TGTGCCAGCAGCTCAACAGGGGAGGAGACCCAGTACTTC
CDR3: CASSSTGEETQYF

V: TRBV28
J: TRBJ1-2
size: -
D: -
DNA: TGTGCCAGCAGTTCGCACAGGCAACCCGCTTTTTATGGCTACACCTTC
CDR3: CASSSHRQPAFYGYTF

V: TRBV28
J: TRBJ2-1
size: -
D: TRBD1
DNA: TGTGCCAGCAGGGCAGGGGGTCGGGGTGAGCAGTTCTTC
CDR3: CASRAGGRGEQFF

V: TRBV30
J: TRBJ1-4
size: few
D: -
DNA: TGTGCCTGGAGTTACTCGTTCACAAGGGCTGCAACTAATGAAAAACTGTTTTTT
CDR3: CAWSYSFTRAATNEKLFF

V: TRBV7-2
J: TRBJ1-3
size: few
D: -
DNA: TGTGCCAGCAGCTTAAACCCTCCACCTGGAAACACCATATATTTT
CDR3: CASSLNPPPGNTIYF

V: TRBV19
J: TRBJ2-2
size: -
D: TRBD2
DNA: TGTGCCAGTAGTAGTCCCGGGGGGTTGACCGGGGAGCTGTTTTTT
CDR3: CASSSPGGLTGELFF

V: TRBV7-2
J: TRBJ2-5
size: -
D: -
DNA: TGTGCCAGCAGCTTAGTGGGCGGGAAAGAGACCCAGTACTTC
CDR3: CASSLVGGKETQYF

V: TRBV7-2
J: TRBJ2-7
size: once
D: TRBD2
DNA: TGTGCCAGCAGCTTACTAGCGGGAGGTAACGAGCAGTACTTC
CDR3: CASSLLAGGNEQYF

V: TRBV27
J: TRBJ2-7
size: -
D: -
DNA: TGTGCCAGCAGCCCTGAAGGAGAGACAGGAGACTACGAGCAGTACTTC
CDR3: CASSPEGETGDYEQYF

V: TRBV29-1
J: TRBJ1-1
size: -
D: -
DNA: TGCAGCGTTGAAGAGGTTTCAGGGTACACGAACACTGAAGCTTTCTTT
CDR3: CSVEEVSGYTNTEAFF

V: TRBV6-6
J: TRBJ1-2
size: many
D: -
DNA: TGTGCCAGCAGTTACCCGGACCGGGGCTACACCTTC
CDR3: CASSYPDRGYTF

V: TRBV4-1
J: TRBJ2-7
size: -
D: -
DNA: TGCGCCAGCAGCCCATCCCCCTGGGACGAGCAGTACTTC
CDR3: CASSPSPWDEQYF

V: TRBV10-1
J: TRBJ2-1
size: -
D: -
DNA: TGCGCCAGCAGTGTTGGACCCTACACCTACAATGAGCAGTTCTTC
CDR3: CASSVGPYTYNEQFF

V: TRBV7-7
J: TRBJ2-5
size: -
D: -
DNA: TGTGCTAGCAGCTCCGGGGCAGTAGGAAAGACCCAGTACTTC
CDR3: CASSSGAVGKTQYF

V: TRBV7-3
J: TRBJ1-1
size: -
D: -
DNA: TGTGCCAGCAGCCTGGGTCGGGCGAACACTGAAGCTTTCTTT
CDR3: CASSLGRANTEAFF

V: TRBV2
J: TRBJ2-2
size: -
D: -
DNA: TGTGCCAGCAGTGAGCAACTTTTCACCGGGGAGCTGTTTTTT
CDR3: CASSEQLFTGELFF

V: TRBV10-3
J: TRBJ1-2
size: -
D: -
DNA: TGTGCCATCAGTGAGTCCCTGGACGGCCTCCGCTACACCTTC
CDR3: CAISESLDGLRYTF

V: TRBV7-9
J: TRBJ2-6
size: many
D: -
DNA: TGTGCCAGCAGCGTCCGTCAGGCATGGGCTGGGGCCAACGTCCTGACTTTC
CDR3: CASSVRQAWAGANVLTF

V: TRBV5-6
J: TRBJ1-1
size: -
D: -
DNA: TGTGCCAGCAGCTTGGACACAGGTTTCAACACTGAAGCTTTCTTT
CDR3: CASSLDTGFNTEAFF

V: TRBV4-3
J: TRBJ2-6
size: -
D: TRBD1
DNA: TGCGCCAGCAGCCTAGGGACAGTGTCTGGGGCCAACGTCCTGACTTTC
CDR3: CASSLGTVSGANVLTF

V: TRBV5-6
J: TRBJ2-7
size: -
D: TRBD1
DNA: TGTGCCAGCAGCTCGCGACAGGGGGCTTACGAGCAGTACTTC
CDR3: CASSSRQGAYEQYF

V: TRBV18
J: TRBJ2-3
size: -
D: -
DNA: TGTGCCAGCTCACCGGAGTGGGGAAATAGTAACACAGATACGCAGTATTTT
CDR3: CASSPEWGNSNTDTQYF

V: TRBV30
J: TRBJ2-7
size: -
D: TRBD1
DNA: TGTGCCTGGAGTGTACGGACAGGGGAAGGGTCCGAGCAGTACTTC
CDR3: CAWSVRTGEGSEQYF

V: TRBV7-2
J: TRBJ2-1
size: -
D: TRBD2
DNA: TGTGCCAGCAGCTTACTAGCGGGAGTAGTAAATGAGCAGTTCTTC
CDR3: CASSLLAGVVNEQFF

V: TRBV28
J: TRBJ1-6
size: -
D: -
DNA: TGTGCCAGCAGTTTCGGGTGGCGGTTGGATTCACCCCTCCACTTT
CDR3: CASSFGWRLDSPLHF

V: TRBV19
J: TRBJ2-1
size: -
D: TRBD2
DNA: TGTGCCAGTAGTGTCCGACGAGGGCTAGCGGGGGTCACTGAGCAGTTCTTC
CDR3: CASSVRRGLAGVTEQFF

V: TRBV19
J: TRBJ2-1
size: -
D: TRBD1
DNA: TGTGCCAGTAGGGAAACTTCCGGGACAGGGGGCCGCCGTGAGCAGTTCTTC
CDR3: CASRETSGTGGRREQFF

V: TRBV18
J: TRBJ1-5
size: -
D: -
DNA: TGTGCCAGCTCACGCCTAGCAGATCAGCCCCAGCATTTT
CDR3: CASSRLADQPQHF

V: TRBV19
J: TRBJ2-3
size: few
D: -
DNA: TGTGCCAGTAGTAACCGGGTAGGGACAGATACGCAGTATTTT
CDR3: CASSNRVGTDTQYF

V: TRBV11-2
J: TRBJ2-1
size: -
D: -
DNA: TGTGCCAGCAGGCGGATCTCCCGCTCCTACAATGAGCAGTTCTTC
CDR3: CASRRISRSYNEQFF

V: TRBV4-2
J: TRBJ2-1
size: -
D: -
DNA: TGTGCCAGCAGCCTCTCCCAGGGTACTAGGGTGCATGAGCAGTTCTTC
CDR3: CASSLSQGTRVHEQFF

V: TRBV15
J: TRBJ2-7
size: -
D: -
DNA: TGTGCCACCAGCAGAGGGCTAGGCCCTTCAACTAGTTCCTACGAGCAGTACTTC
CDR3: CATSRGLGPSTSSYEQYF

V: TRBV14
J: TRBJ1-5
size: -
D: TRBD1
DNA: TGTGCCAGCAGCCAAAGGACAGGGGGCAAAGTAAGCAATCAGCCCCAGCATTTT
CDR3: CASSQRTGGKVSNQPQHF

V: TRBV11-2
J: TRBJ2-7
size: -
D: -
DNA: TGTGCCAGCAGCTGGAGTCGGTCCTACGAGCAGTACTTC
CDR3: CASSWSRSYEQYF

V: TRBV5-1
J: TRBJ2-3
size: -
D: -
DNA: TGCGCCAGCAGCTTGGTTGACCGCACAGATACGCAGTATTTT
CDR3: CASSLVDRTDTQYF

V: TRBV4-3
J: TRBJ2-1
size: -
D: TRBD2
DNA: TGCGCCAGCGCTAGCGGGAGGAGCTCCTACAATGAGCAGTTCTTC
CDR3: CASASGRSSYNEQFF

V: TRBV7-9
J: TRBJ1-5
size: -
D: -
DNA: TGTGCCAGCGGCGACCCTCAGCCCCAGCATTTT
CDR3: CASGDPQPQHF

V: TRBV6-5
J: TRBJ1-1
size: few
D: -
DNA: TGTGCCAGCAGCCGAAACAGGGAGACTGAAGCTTTCTTT
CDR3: CASSRNRETEAFF

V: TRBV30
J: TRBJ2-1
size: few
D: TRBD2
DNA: TGTGCCCGATCTAGCGGGGATTACAATGAGCAGTTCTTC
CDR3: CARSSGDYNEQFF

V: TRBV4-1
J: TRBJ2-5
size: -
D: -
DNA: TGCGCCAGCAGCCGCCCGATAGGCGGGGACGCAGAGACCCAGTACTTC
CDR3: CASSRPIGGDAETQYF

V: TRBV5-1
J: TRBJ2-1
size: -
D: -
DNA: TGCGCCAGCAGCTTGGTAGCTAGCGTCAATGAGCAGTTCTTC
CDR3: CASSLVASVNEQFF

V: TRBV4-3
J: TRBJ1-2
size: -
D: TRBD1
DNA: TGCGCCAGCAGCCAAGATTTTAACAGGGGGTCGTACTATGGCTACACCTTC
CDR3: CASSQDFNRGSYYGYTF

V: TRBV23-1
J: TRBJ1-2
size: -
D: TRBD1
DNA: TGCGCCAGCGGATATGACAGGGAAGAGAGCTACACCTTC
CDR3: CASGYDREESYTF

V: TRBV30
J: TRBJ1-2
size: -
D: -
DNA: TGTGCCTGGAGTCTCGGGACCGATGGCTACACCTTC
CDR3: CAWSLGTDGYTF

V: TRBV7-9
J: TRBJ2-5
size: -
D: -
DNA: TGTGCCAGCATCTCTGACGAGGGAAGGAAGACCCAGTACTTC
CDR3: CASISDEGRKTQYF